The 11 T cell receptor beta chains listed next were all sequenced from one sample in a study of cytomegalovirus exposure and HLA in healthy donors. The PCR was carried out with 60 Vbeta primers and 13 Jbeta primers. Profiled with immunoSEQ multiplex PCR; TCRdb holds only in-frame clones, not every one. The data hold more than 110,000 clones, with approximately 73% observed a single time. What was sequenced was PBMCs. The receptors here all came from a woman in her 40s in good health and CMV-seronegative.

The rearrangement joins TRBV9 to TRBJ2-1; tentative D call: TRBD1 (5 bases). CDR1 SGDLS and CDR2 YYNGEE come from the germline V gene. Trimming removed 4 bases from V and 5 bases from J, with 13 bases in between. The CDR3 spans 14 residues. DNA for the CDR3: TGTGCCAGCAGCACCCGACAGTACGACAATGAGCAGTTCTTC. Amino acids: CASSTRQYDNEQFF.

This chain joins TRBV21-1 and TRBJ2-5; TRBD1 is taken as the D call from the table, unchecked against the DNA. TRBV21-1 is shown as a pseudogene. The CDR3 spans 14 residues. CDR3 nucleotide sequence: TGTGCCAGCAGGAAGACAGGGGGCCAAGAGACCCAGTACTTC. The encoded protein is CASRKTGGQETQYF.

This chain uses TRBV7-2 with TRBJ2-3, with 8 positions matching TRBD1. V shed 5 bases and J 3 bases; nucleotides not matched to a gene: 4. The CDR3 extends over 14 amino acids. The germline CDR1 and CDR2 sequences are SGHTA and FQGNSA. CDR3 DNA sequence: TGTGCCAGCAGCGACAGGGGCCGGACAGATACGCAGTATTTT. Protein product: CASSDRGRTDTQYF.

V is TRBV19 and J is TRBJ2-1; 7 bases align to TRBD2. Germline V gene sequence: CDR1 LNHDA, CDR2 SQIVND (reference sequence). The trim removed 7 bases at V and 8 bases at J, leaving 11 bases unmatched. The CDR3 has 14 residues. The CDR3 coding sequence is TGTGCCAGTAAAAACCAGCGGGGTACGTATGAGCAGTTCTTC. Its protein is CASKNQRGTYEQFF.

The V gene is TRBV4-1, the J gene TRBJ2-7, with TRBD1 identical over 8 bases. This CDR3 spans 16 amino acids. J lost 6 bases, V lost 0 bases, and 10 bases had no gene match. The V gene's germline CDR1 is MGHRA and CDR2 YSYEKL. The CDR3 is CASSQDTGTGSFEQYF. The CDR3 coding sequence is TGCGCCAGCAGCCAAGATACCGGGACAGGCTCGTTCGAGCAGTACTTC.

This chain links TRBV19 with TRBJ2-2; 8 nucleotides match TRBD1. J gave up 1 base and V 7 bases, and 5 bases lay outside the gene matches. Per the germline V gene, CDR1 is LNHDA and CDR2 is SQIVND (reference sequence). The CDR3 loop spans 15 amino acids. DNA for the CDR3: TGTGCCAGTACTACCGGGACAGGGAACACCGGGGAGCTGTTTTTT. It specifies CASTTGTGNTGELFF.

This chain links TRBV28 with TRBJ1-6; D might be TRBD1 (6 bases). V shed 2 bases and J shed 6 bases, with 17 bases lying between them. The CDR3 totals 17 residues. Germline V gene lookup returns CDR1 MDHEN and CDR2 SYDVKM. The CDR3 sequence is CASSLPRTDFSNSPLHF. Written as DNA, the CDR3 is TGTGCCAGCAGTTTACCCCGGACAGATTTTTCTAATTCACCCCTCCACTTT.

This sequence joins TRBV18 and TRBJ2-7; D perhaps matches TRBD1 (5 bases). Per the germline V gene, CDR1 is KGHSH and CDR2 is LQKENI. Trimming left V 6 bases short and J 2 bases short, with 11 bases between. CDR3 size: 13 residues. CDR3 amino acids: CASSLTATYEQYV. As DNA, the CDR3 is TGTGCCAGCTCCCTGACAGCCACCTACGAGCAGTACGTC.

The chain uses TRBV7-9 and TRBJ2-7; no definite D call. With 5 bases removed from V and 4 bases from J, the gap between germline ends came to 6 bases. The CDR3 totals 11 residues. Germline-derived CDR1 and CDR2 are SEHNR and FQNEAQ (reference sequence). The CDR3 nucleotides are TGTGCCAGCAGCCTTCAGTACGAGCAGTACTTC. Translation: CASSLQYEQYF.

This clone was counted between two and nine times. The chain employs TRBV10-3 and TRBJ1-4, with 7 bases that match TRBD1. The V segment lost 8 bases and the J segment 3 bases; nucleotides outside the gene matches: 3. Germline assignment: CDR1 ENHRY and CDR2 SYGVKD. The CDR3 has 13 residues. The CDR3 bases are TGTGCCATCGGACAGGAAGCTAATGAAAAACTGTTTTTT. As protein: CAIGQEANEKLFF.

This clone was seen once. This chain joins TRBV7-8 and TRBJ1-5, with D tentatively TRBD1 (5 bases). The germline V gene has CDR1 SGHVS and CDR2 FQNEAQ. Trimming left V 5 bases short and J 4 bases short, with 21 bases between. The CDR3 is 17 amino acids. The CDR3 here is CASSPYGSRQGNQPQHF. The CDR3 DNA follows: TGTGCCAGCAGCCCCTATGGGTCCCGCCAGGGAAATCAGCCCCAGCATTTT.